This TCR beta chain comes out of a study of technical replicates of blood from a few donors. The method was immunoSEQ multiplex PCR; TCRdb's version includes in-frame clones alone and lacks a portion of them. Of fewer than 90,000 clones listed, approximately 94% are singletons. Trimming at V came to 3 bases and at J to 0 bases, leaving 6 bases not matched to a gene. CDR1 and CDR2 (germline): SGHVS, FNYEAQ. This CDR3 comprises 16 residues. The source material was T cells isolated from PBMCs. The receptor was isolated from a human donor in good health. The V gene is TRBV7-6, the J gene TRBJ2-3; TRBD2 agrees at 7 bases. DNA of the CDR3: TGTGCCAGCAGCTTGTTCGGGGGGACTAGCACAGATACGCAGTATTTT. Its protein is CASSLFGGTSTDTQYF.